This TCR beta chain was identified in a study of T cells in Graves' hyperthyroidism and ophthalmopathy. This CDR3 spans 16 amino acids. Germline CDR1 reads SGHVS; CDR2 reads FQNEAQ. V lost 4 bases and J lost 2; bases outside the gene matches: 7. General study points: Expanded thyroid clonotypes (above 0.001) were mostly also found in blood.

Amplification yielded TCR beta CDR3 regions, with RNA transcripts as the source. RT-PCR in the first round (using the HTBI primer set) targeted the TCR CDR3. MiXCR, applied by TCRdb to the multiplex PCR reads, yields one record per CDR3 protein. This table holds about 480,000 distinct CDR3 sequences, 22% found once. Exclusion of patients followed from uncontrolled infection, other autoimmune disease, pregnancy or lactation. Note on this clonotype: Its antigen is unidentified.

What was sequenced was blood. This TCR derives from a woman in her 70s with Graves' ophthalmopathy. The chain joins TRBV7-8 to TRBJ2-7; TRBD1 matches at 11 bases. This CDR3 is CASSSDRDRGAYEQYF. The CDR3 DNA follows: TGTGCCAGCAGCTCAGACCGGGACAGGGGGGCCTACGAGCAGTACTTC.